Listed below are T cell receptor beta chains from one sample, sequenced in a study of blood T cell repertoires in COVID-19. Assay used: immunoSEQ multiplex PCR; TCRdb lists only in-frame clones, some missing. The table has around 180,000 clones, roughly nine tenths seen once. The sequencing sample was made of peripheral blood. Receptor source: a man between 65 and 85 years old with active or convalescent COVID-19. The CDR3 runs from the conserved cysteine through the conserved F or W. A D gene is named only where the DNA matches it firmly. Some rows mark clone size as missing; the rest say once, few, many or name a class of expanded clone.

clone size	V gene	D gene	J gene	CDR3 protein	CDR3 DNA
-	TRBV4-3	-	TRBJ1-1	CASSLDWENTEAFF	TGCGCCAGCAGCCTGGACTGGGAGAACACTGAAGCTTTCTTT
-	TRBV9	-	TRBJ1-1	CASSVGAFNTEAFF	TGTGCCAGCAGCGTAGGAGCCTTCAACACTGAAGCTTTCTTT
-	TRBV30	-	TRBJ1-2	CAWSWRQLYGYTF	TGTGCCTGGAGTTGGAGACAGCTCTATGGCTACACCTTC
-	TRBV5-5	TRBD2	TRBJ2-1	CASSLGLAEYNEQFF	TGTGCCAGCAGCTTGGGGCTAGCGGAGTACAATGAGCAGTTCTTC
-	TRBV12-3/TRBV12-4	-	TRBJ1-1	CASTLRGWTEAFF	TGTGCCAGCACTCTCAGAGGTTGGACTGAAGCTTTCTTT
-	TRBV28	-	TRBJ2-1	CASTLDSYNEQFF	TGTGCCAGCACCTTGGACAGCTACAATGAGCAGTTCTTC
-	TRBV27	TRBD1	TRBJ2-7	CASRGSGQGELEQYF	TGTGCCAGCCGCGGTTCGGGACAGGGGGAACTCGAGCAGTACTTC
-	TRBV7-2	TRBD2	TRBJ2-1	CASSLGTSGYNEQFF	TGTGCCAGCAGCTTAGGGACTAGCGGTTACAATGAGCAGTTCTTC
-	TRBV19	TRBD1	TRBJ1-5	CASSKTGGRQPQHF	TGTGCCAGTAGTAAGACAGGGGGTAGACAGCCCCAGCATTTT
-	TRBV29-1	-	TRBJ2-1	CSVGGIPRENEQFF	TGCAGCGTTGGAGGAATTCCGCGAGAGAATGAGCAGTTCTTC
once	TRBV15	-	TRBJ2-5	CATSSVRGGWETQYF	TGTGCCACCAGCAGTGTCAGGGGAGGGTGGGAGACCCAGTACTTC
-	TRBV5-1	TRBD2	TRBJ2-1	CASSLEGTSGEDEQFF	TGCGCCAGCAGTTTGGAGGGGACTAGCGGGGAGGACGAGCAGTTCTTC
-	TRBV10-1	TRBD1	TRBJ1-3	CASSESWTGENTIYF	TGCGCCAGCAGTGAGTCGTGGACAGGGGAGAACACCATATATTTT
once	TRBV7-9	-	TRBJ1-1	CASGSRRSEAFF	TGTGCCAGCGGCTCTCGGAGGTCCGAAGCTTTCTTT
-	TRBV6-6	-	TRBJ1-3	CASSDSSGGNTIYF	TGTGCCAGCAGTGATTCTTCAGGGGGAAACACCATATATTTT
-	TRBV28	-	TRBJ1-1	CASTGTTAEAFF	TGTGCCAGCACCGGGACTACGGCTGAAGCTTTCTTT
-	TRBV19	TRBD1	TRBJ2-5	CASSISGTGGETQYF	TGTGCCAGTAGTATTTCCGGGACAGGGGGGGAGACCCAGTACTTC
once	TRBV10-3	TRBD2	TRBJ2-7	CAISESSGGSSYEQYF	TGTGCCATCAGTGAGTCTAGCGGGGGGAGCTCCTACGAGCAGTACTTC
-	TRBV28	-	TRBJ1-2	CASSLAGLLGYTF	TGTGCCAGCAGTTTGGCGGGCCTCCTTGGCTACACCTTC
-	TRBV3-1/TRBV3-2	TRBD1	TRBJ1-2	CASSPRDRTPSLGYTF	TGTGCCAGCAGCCCGAGGGACAGAACTCCGAGTTTGGGCTACACCTTC
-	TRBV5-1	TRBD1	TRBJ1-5	CASSEGDRARNQPQHF	TGCGCCAGCAGCGAGGGAGACAGGGCTCGCAATCAGCCCCAGCATTTT
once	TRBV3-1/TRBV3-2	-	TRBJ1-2	CASSPILNSNYGYTF	TGTGCCAGCAGTCCTATTCTAAACAGTAACTATGGCTACACCTTC